The 22 T cell receptor beta chains below were found in one sample sequenced in a study of blood T cell repertoires in COVID-19. The table came from immunoSEQ multiplex PCR; TCRdb's copy has only in-frame clones and leaves some out. The sample carries some 69,000 clones, 85% to 90% recorded once. The sequencing input was peripheral blood. These receptors all stem from a woman in her forties or fifties with active COVID-19.

This chain joins TRBV7-9 and TRBJ1-5; TRBD1 agrees at 7 bases. V was pared by 5 bases and J by 3 bases, with 7 bases of the junction left unmatched. In germline, CDR1 is SEHNR, CDR2 FQNEAQ (reference sequence). This CDR3 region has 15 residues. The CDR3: CASSRGGQTNQPQHF. The CDR3 DNA reads as TGTGCCAGCAGCCGAGGGGGACAGACCAATCAGCCCCAGCATTTT.

The rearrangement links TRBV12-3 or TRBV12-4 to TRBJ2-7, with 8 nucleotides matching TRBD1. The CDR3 is made up of 12 amino acids. V trimming: 5 bases; J trimming: 6 bases; junction bases outside the gene matches: 3. The chain's CDR3 is CASSPQGGEQYF. The DNA for the CDR3 is TGTGCCAGCAGTCCACAGGGGGGCGAGCAGTACTTC.

The chain carries TRBV30 and TRBJ2-7, with TRBD2 matching 9 bases. This CDR3 has 16 amino acids. The V and J ends lost 1 base and 3 bases, in that order; junction bases with no gene match: 10. The germline V gene has CDR1 GTSNPN and CDR2 SVGIG (reference sequence). The DNA for the CDR3 is TGTGCCTGGAGTGGGGTAGCGGGAGCCGGTTTCTACGAGCAGTACTTC. It encodes CAWSGVAGAGFYEQYF.

The gene calls are TRBV7-3 and TRBJ2-3; TRBD2 matches 7 bases. CDR1 SGHTA and CDR2 FQGTGA come from the germline V gene. V shed 5 bases, J shed 2 bases, and the junction held 7 bases outside the gene matches. The CDR3 has 15 residues. CDR3 sequence (DNA): TGTGCCAGCAGCAAGGGAGGGCCCTCCACAGATACGCAGTATTTT. This encodes CASSKGGPSTDTQYF.

This clone was seen only once. This chain links TRBV4-1 with TRBJ2-1; 10 bases are shared with TRBD2. Germline CDR1 MGHRA, CDR2 YSYEKL. The J segment lost 7 bases and the V segment lost 0 bases, leaving 6 bases of the junction unmatched. The CDR3 sequence is 16 residues long. CDR3 DNA sequence: TGCGCCAGCAGCCAAGATCCCAGCGGGAGGGCTAATGAGCAGTTCTTC. This sequence encodes CASSQDPSGRANEQFF.

This clone has a single count. The rearrangement uses TRBV29-1 and TRBJ2-1, with a tentative D call TRBD1 (5 bases). The length of the CDR3 is 12 residues. CDR1 is SQVTM, CDR2 ANQGSEA, per germline. The CDR3 DNA sequence: TGCACAGGGTCTTCTTCATACAATGAGCAGTTCTTC. Its translation is CTGSSSYNEQFF.

The chain recombines TRBV4-1 with TRBJ2-1; D remains ambiguous. The CDR3 sequence is 15 residues long. CDR1 and CDR2 from the germline V gene are MGHRA and YSYEKL. V was clipped by 2 bases and J by 4 bases, with 12 bases between them. For the CDR3, the DNA is TGCGCCAGCAGCCAACTGCCGACTGGATACAATGAGCAGTTCTTC. Its protein product is CASSQLPTGYNEQFF.

DNA of the CDR3: TGTGCCAGCAGCTCCGGACTAGCGGGTCCCTACGAGCAGTACTTC. It yields the protein CASSSGLAGPYEQYF. V and J are TRBV7-3 and TRBJ2-7; 11 bases are a match to TRBD2. Germline loops: CDR1 SGHTA, CDR2 FQGTGA. This CDR3 has 15 amino acids. Trimming cost V 4 bases and J 2 bases; bases outside gene matches: 4. The variable domain in full, with the rest retrieved from reference TRBV7-3 and TRBJ2-7, is GAGVSQTPSNKVTEKGKYVELRCDPISGHTALYWYRQSLGQGPEFLIYFQGTGAADDSGLPNDRFFAVRPEGSVSTLKIQRTERGDSAVYLCASSSGLAGPYEQYFGPGTRLTVT.

This clone was seen once. This chain links TRBV5-1 with TRBJ2-7, with D possibly matching TRBD1 (6 bases). Germline-derived CDR1 and CDR2 are SGHRS and YFSETQ. CDR3 length: 13 amino acids. V lost 5 bases and J lost 0, with 9 bases in between. The CDR3 DNA reads as TGCGCCAGCAGACGGGACAACTCCTACGAGCAGTACTTC. It codes for CASRRDNSYEQYF.

This clone was found a few times. The chain joins TRBV5-8 to TRBJ1-3; 7 bases align to TRBD1. V was clipped by 4 bases and J by 2 bases; unmatched bases: 6. Per the germline V gene, CDR1 is SGHTS and CDR2 is YDEGEE. This CDR3 is 15 amino acids long. CDR3: CASSLRQGTGNTIYF. The CDR3 DNA follows: TGTGCCAGCAGCCTCCGACAGGGTACTGGAAACACCATATATTTT.

This chain connects TRBV28 to TRBJ2-1, with D possibly matching TRBD1 (7 bases). Germline-derived CDR1 and CDR2 are MDHEN and SYDVKM. The CDR3 loop spans 14 amino acids. V lost 6 bases to trimming and J lost 5 bases, with 14 bases between them. CDR3 sequence: CASRRQGGNNEQFF. The CDR3, as DNA: TGTGCCAGCAGAAGACAGGGAGGCAACAATGAGCAGTTCTTC.

The chain has TRBV5-1 and TRBJ1-1; no clear D. With 0 bases removed from V and 3 bases from J, the gap between germline ends came to 9 bases. Germline CDR1 and CDR2: SGHRS and YFSETQ. The CDR3 sequence is 14 residues long. This CDR3 reads CASSLGGLDTEAFF. In nucleotides, the CDR3 is TGCGCCAGCAGCTTGGGAGGGCTGGACACTGAAGCTTTCTTT.

The chain is built from TRBV19 and TRBJ2-3, with D perhaps TRBD2 (6 bases). Trimming took 6 bases from V and 6 from J, leaving 19 bases between them. The germline V gene encodes CDR1 LNHDA and CDR2 SQIVND (reference sequence). This CDR3 is 15 amino acids long. CDR3 loop: CASSLAPRRGDTQYF. The CDR3 DNA follows: TGTGCCAGTAGCCTAGCGCCAAGGCGTGGGGATACGCAGTATTTT.

The V call is TRBV10-3, the J call TRBJ1-6; 7 bases are shared with TRBD1. Trimming took 3 bases from V and 6 from J; bases not matched to a gene: 8. Germline V lookup: CDR1 ENHRY, CDR2 SYGVKD. This CDR3 comprises 16 residues. The CDR3 sequence is CAISDPKGQVNSPLHF. As DNA, the CDR3 is TGTGCCATCAGTGACCCAAAAGGACAGGTTAATTCACCCCTCCACTTT.

V usage is TRBV7-9 and J usage is TRBJ2-3; 8 bases are shared with TRBD2. Germline values: CDR1 SEHNR, CDR2 FQNEAQ (reference sequence). CDR3 length: 17 residues. Trimming at V came to 3 bases and at J to 1 base, leaving 9 bases not matched to a gene. CDR3 coding DNA: TGTGCCAGCAGCTTCTTACCGCCCGGGAGGGGCACAGATACGCAGTATTTT. Its protein is CASSFLPPGRGTDTQYF. Drawing the rest from reference TRBV7-9 and TRBJ2-3, the complete variable domain is DTGVSQNPRHKITKRGQNVTFRCDPISEHNRLYWYRQTLGQGPEFLTYFQNEAQLEKSRLLSDRFSAERPKGSFSTLEIQRTEQGDSAMYLCASSFLPPGRGTDTQYFGPGTRLTVL.

The chain links TRBV5-1 to TRBJ2-3; 9 bases are a match to TRBD2. This CDR3 is built from 16 residues. V trimming: 4 bases; J trimming: 4 bases; junction bases outside the gene matches: 10. CDR1 is SGHRS and CDR2 is YFSETQ in the germline V gene. The CDR3 protein is CASSPMAGGSADTQYF. CDR3 in DNA: TGCGCCAGCAGCCCCATGGCGGGAGGGAGTGCAGATACGCAGTATTTT.

The chain uses TRBV7-2 and TRBJ2-7; TRBD2 might be the D (6 bases). Per the germline V gene, CDR1 is SGHTA and CDR2 is FQGNSA. The ends were cut back, 7 bases at V and 6 bases at J, with 13 bases in the middle. The CDR3 is 12 residues long. CDR3 loop: CASTPMGGEQYF. CDR3 nucleotide sequence: TGTGCCAGCACCCCTATGGGAGGCGAGCAGTACTTC.

V is TRBV9 and J is TRBJ1-4; D uncertain. V gave up 0 bases and J gave up 5 bases, with 8 bases separating them. Looked up from germline, CDR1 is SGDLS and CDR2 is YYNGEE. The CDR3 extends over 14 amino acids. The CDR3 protein is CASSVGTVNEKLFF. The DNA of the CDR3 is TGTGCCAGCAGCGTAGGAACAGTAAATGAAAAACTGTTTTTT.

The CDR3 reads CASSLTGGNTEAFF. CDR3 nucleotides: TGTGCCAGCAGCTTGACAGGGGGCAACACTGAAGCTTTCTTT. The chain employs TRBV7-9 and TRBJ1-1; 10 bases align to TRBD1. The CDR3 length is 14 residues. Germline V lookup: CDR1 SEHNR, CDR2 FQNEAQ (reference sequence). V was clipped by 3 bases and J by 2 bases; unmatched bases: 0.

This clone was seen just once. The J gene is TRBJ2-7, the V gene TRBV5-1; 10 nucleotides match TRBD2. V lost 4 bases, J lost 4 bases, and 8 bases stayed unmatched. The CDR3 has 15 residues. Germline V lookup: CDR1 SGHRS, CDR2 YFSETQ. CDR3 amino acids: CASSNRPSGSYEQYF. DNA for the CDR3: TGCGCCAGCAGCAACCGACCTAGCGGGAGTTACGAGCAGTACTTC. Combining the CDR3 with reference TRBV5-1 and TRBJ2-7 gives the whole variable domain KAGVTQTPRYLIKTRGQQVTLSCSPISGHRSVSWYQQTPGQGLQFLFEYFSETQRNKGNFPGRFSGRQFSNSRSEMNVSTLELGDSALYLCASSNRPSGSYEQYFGPGTRLTVT.

The rearrangement uses TRBV27 and TRBJ2-3; TRBD2 is a possible D gene (5 bases). CDR1 is MNHEY, CDR2 SMNVEV, per germline (reference sequence). The CDR3 length is 15 residues. With 7 bases removed from V and 2 bases from J, the gap between germline ends came to 16 bases. In nucleotides, the CDR3 is TGTGCCAGCAAGGGCGGGTGGCCCAACACAGATACGCAGTATTTT. This sequence encodes CASKGGWPNTDTQYF.

The rearrangement uses TRBV5-6 and TRBJ2-3; TRBD2 agrees at 12 bases. The J segment lost 4 bases and the V segment lost 4 bases, leaving 7 bases of the junction unmatched. The CDR3 extends over 16 amino acids. Germline lookup yields CDR1 SGHDT and CDR2 YYEEEE. The CDR3 spells CASSRGLAGRADTQYF. CDR3 bases: TGTGCCAGCAGCAGAGGACTAGCGGGAAGGGCAGATACGCAGTATTTT. Combining the CDR3 with reference TRBV5-6 and TRBJ2-3 gives the whole variable domain DAGVTQSPTHLIKTRGQQVTLRCSPKSGHDTVSWYQQALGQGPQFIFQYYEEEERQRGNFPDRFSGHQFPNYSSELNVNALLLGDSALYLCASSRGLAGRADTQYFGPGTRLTVL.